This T cell receptor (beta chain) derives from a study of CD8+CD57+ T cells in acquired aplastic anemia. Whole-study findings and limits: Fewer than 30 CD8+ CDR3 sequences were shared between patients and controls.

TCR beta VDJ and CDR3 profiles were obtained from a genomic DNA template. TCRdb reanalysed the reads using MiXCR and keeps one entry per CDR3 protein. The sample has 450,000 to 600,000 distinct CDR3 sequences, roughly a third seen once; the top ten hold under 0.95%. This clonotype was detected ten times or more. Its specificity is not known. All sequencing subjects had displayed CD8+CD57+ cell expansion on flow cytometry. This CDR3 region has 13 residues. Germline CDR1 LGHNA, CDR2 YSLEER. V was shortened by 1 base and J by 6 bases, with 10 bases between the two germline ends. This sequence was found in a human donor with aplastic anemia. The V and J genes are TRBV4-3 and TRBJ2-7; D is perhaps TRBD2 (5 bases). Sequencing was done on a sample of sorted CD4+, CD8+, or CD8+CD57+ T cells (not recorded which) from PBMCs. CDR3 amino acids: CASSQGWGAEQYF. In DNA, the CDR3 is TGCGCCAGCAGCCAAGGCTGGGGAGCCGAGCAGTACTTC.